This is a list of T cell receptor beta chains from one sample in a study of shared clonotypes between healthy human individuals. This table comes from immunoSEQ multiplex PCR, and its TCRdb copy is limited to in-frame clones, with some not included. The sample has under 2,500,000 clones, approximately 96% seen once. Sequencing input: naive CD4+ T cells sorted from blood. The receptor set was obtained from a man aged 18 to 29 in good health. Both conserved end residues are part of each CDR3.

v_gene,j_gene,CDR3aa
TRBV5-1,TRBJ1-4,CASTPRVGEKLFF
TRBV9,TRBJ2-2,CASSVDTSGTGELFF
TRBV7-2,TRBJ1-4,CASSLDGDRGMDEKLFF
TRBV28,TRBJ1-6,CASSWGQGRSPLHF
TRBV6-5,TRBJ2-5,CASSYSWAAGETQYF
TRBV2,TRBJ2-7,CATEGQSSNEQYF
TRBV27,TRBJ1-2,CASSLRGNYGYTF
TRBV28,TRBJ2-7,CASSLPRTGSYEQYF
TRBV10-1,TRBJ2-2,CASSPKGTGSGELFF
TRBV7-2,TRBJ2-7,CASSLVAGQGAWEQYF
TRBV30,TRBJ2-2,CAWSVHLRNTGELFF
TRBV7-2,TRBJ1-2,CASSSPPYGYTF
TRBV5-1,TRBJ2-3,CASSLPTSGGSPDTQYF
TRBV7-6,TRBJ2-2,CASSPRFTGGSGELFF
TRBV4-1,TRBJ2-7,CASSQRQGSYEQYF
TRBV5-1,TRBJ2-1,CASSLEATSHNEQFF
TRBV2,TRBJ1-1,CASSDKAINTEAFF
TRBV29-1,TRBJ2-7,CSVRANYEQYF
TRBV5-5,TRBJ1-2,CASSLKGFYGYTF
TRBV6-5,TRBJ1-2,CASSYSTGASNYGYTF
TRBV6-5,TRBJ2-7,CASSYSTAGGPYEQYF
TRBV2,TRBJ1-6,CATQGGKGGNSPLHF
TRBV10-3,TRBJ1-2,CAISETRRDLVYGYTF
TRBV29-1,TRBJ2-5,CSVDPQGETQYF
TRBV10-3,TRBJ2-7,CAIGQGYEQYF
TRBV5-8,TRBJ2-5,CASSFQRSAGRYQETQYF
TRBV29-1,TRBJ2-2,CSACPGQGAGTGELFF
TRBV5-6,TRBJ2-3,CASSLIRGLSTDTQYF
TRBV30,TRBJ2-7,CAWSVMNEQYF
TRBV11-2,TRBJ1-2,CASSFPTGGYTF
TRBV19,TRBJ2-3,CASSIRLAGTDTQYF
TRBV2,TRBJ1-5,CASSQGGQPQHF
TRBV6-6,TRBJ2-7,CASSRLAGEYHEQYF
TRBV4-2,TRBJ2-3,CASSQGRPRGGADTQYF
TRBV27,TRBJ2-7,CASSSWGISSEEQYF
TRBV30,TRBJ2-5,CAWTGRGNGKKETQYF
TRBV5-1,TRBJ1-4,CASRPQGELNEKLFF
TRBV6-5,TRBJ2-3,CASRPGTAGGDTQYF
TRBV6-5,TRBJ2-7,CASYGRNEQYF
TRBV28,TRBJ2-7,CASSPPDTSGGEQYF
TRBV6-6,TRBJ1-1,CASSYSTQGNTEAFF
TRBV27,TRBJ2-1,CASKGGLAGNSYNEQFF
TRBV12-5,TRBJ2-1,CASGLGAGEQFF
TRBV27,TRBJ1-1,CASKAAHKAFF
TRBV27,TRBJ1-6,CASSPPGGYSPLHF
TRBV2,TRBJ2-5,CASREGRPTLETQYF